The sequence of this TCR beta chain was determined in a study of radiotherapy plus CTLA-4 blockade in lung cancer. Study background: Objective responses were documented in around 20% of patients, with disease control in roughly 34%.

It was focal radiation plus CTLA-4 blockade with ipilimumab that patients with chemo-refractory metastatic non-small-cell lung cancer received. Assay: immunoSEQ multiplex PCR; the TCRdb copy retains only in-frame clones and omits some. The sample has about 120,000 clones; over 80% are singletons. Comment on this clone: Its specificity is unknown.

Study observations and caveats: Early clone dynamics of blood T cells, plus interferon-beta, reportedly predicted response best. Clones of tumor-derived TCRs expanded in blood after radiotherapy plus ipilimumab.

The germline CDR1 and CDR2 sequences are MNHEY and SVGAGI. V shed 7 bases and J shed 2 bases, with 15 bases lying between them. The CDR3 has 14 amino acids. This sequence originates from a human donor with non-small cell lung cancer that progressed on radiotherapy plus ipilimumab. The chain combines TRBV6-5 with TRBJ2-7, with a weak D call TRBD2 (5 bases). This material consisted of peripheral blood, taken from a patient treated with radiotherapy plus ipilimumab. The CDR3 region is CASTLGRGTYEQYF. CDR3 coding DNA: TGTGCCAGCACCCTAGGACGGGGTACCTACGAGCAGTACTTC.